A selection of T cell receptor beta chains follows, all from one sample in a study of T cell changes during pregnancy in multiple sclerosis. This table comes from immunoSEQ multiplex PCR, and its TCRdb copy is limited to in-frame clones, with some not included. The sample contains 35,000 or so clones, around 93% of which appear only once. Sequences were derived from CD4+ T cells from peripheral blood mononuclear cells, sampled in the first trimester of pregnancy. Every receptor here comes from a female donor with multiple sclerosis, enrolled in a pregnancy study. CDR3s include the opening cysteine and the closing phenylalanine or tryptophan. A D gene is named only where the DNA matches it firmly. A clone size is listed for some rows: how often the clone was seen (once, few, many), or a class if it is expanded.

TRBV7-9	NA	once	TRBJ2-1	TGTGCCAGCAGCTTAGCTGCGACAGCCATGGGTGAGCAGTTCTTC	CASSLAATAMGEQFF
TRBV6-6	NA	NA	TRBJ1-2	TGTGCCAGCAGTTCTCAGGGCAACTATGGCTACACCTTC	CASSSQGNYGYTF
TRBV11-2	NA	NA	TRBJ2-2	TGTGCCAGCAGCTCCAATGCGAACACCGGGGAGCTGTTTTTT	CASSSNANTGELFF
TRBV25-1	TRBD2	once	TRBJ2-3	TGTGCCAGCAGCGAAGGGGGACTAGCGGGCACAGATACGCAGTATTTT	CASSEGGLAGTDTQYF
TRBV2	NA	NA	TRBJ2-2	TGTGCCAGCAGTGTTAAGGGGCCAGCCGGGGAGCTGTTTTTT	CASSVKGPAGELFF
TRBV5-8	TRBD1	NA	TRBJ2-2	TGTGCCAGCAGCTTGTTTCCGGCCGGGACAGGGGTGCCCGGGGAGCTGTTTTTT	CASSLFPAGTGVPGELFF
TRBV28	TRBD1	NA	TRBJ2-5	TGTGCCAGCAGCCCGGGACAGGCGAGAGAGACCCAGTACTTC	CASSPGQARETQYF
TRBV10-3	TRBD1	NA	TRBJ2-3	TGTGCCATCAGCAACCGGGACAGGGGCGATACGCAGTATTTT	CAISNRDRGDTQYF
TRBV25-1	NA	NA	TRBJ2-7	TGTGCCAGCAGTGAAGCGGGAAAGAACGAGCAGTACTTC	CASSEAGKNEQYF
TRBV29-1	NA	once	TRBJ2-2	TGCAGCGTTGAAGATCCCCGGGTTTCGAACACCGGGGAGCTGTTTTTT	CSVEDPRVSNTGELFF
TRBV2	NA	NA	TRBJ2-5	TGTGCCAGCAGTGAACAACAGGCGGAGACCCAGTACTTC	CASSEQQAETQYF
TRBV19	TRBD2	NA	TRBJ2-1	TGTGCCAGTAGTATAGATCGGTTAGCGGGGGGGTTCAGAAATGAGCAGTTCTTC	CASSIDRLAGGFRNEQFF
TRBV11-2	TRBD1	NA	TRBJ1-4	TGTGCCAGCAGCGTAGGACAGGGCGCCGAAAAACTGTTTTTT	CASSVGQGAEKLFF
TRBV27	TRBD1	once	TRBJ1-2	TGTGCCAGCCGGACGCCGGGACAGGGGACGTATGGCTACACCTTC	CASRTPGQGTYGYTF
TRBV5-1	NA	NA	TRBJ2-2	TGCGCCAGCAGCTTCACTTCGAACACCGGGGAGCTGTTTTTT	CASSFTSNTGELFF
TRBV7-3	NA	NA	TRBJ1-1	TGTGCCAGCAGCTCAACCGTCGACAGCAGGACTGAAGCTTTCTTT	CASSSTVDSRTEAFF
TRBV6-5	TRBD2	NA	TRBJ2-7	TGTGCCAGCAGTTACTTGGGAGCGGGGAGCGAGCAGTACTTC	CASSYLGAGSEQYF
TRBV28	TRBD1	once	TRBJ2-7	TGTGCCAGCAGTTCGGGGACAGGGGGCCGGTACGAGCAGTACTTC	CASSSGTGGRYEQYF
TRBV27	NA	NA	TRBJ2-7	TGTGCCAGCAGTTTGTCTGGACCTGCTACGGGAGAGCAGTACTTC	CASSLSGPATGEQYF
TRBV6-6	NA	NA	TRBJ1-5	TGTGCCAGCAGTTCGAGGGGGAAAACCAGGGACCCGCATTTT	CASSSRGKTRDPHF
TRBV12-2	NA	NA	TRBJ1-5	TGTGCAAGTCGCTTATCTTCATCGCAGGGACAGGGATTCATTCAGCCCCAGCATTTT	CASRLSSSQGQGFIQPQHF
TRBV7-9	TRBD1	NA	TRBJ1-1	TGTGCCAGCAGCCCAGCCCTGGACAGGGAGGCTTTCTTT	CASSPALDREAFF
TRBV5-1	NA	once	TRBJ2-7	TGCGCCAGCAGCTTGGGGGGGCCATCCGAGCAGTACTTC	CASSLGGPSEQYF
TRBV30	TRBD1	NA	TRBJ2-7	TGTGCCTGGAGGCACAGGGGCGGCTACGAGCAGTACTTC	CAWRHRGGYEQYF
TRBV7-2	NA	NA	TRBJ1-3	TGTGCCAGCAGCTTAGGGGGAGCTGGAAACACCATATATTTT	CASSLGGAGNTIYF
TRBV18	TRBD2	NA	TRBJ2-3	TGTGCCAGCTCACCGGGACTAGCGGGGGGGCCCGCAGATACGCAGTATTTT	CASSPGLAGGPADTQYF
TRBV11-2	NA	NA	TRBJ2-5	TGTGCCAGCAGCTTAGATGGGACACCTCAAGAGACCCAGTACTTC	CASSLDGTPQETQYF
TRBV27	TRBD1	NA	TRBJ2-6	TGTGCCAGCAGTTCGACAGGGGTGGGACCTGGGGCCAACGTCCTGACTTTC	CASSSTGVGPGANVLTF
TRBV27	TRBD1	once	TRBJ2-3	TGTGCCAGCAGTTTAAGGACAGGGGGAGAGGATACGCAGTATTTT	CASSLRTGGEDTQYF
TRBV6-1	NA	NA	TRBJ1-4	TGTGCCAGTAGAGTTGTGGGGCGGTATGAAAAACTGTTTTTT	CASRVVGRYEKLFF
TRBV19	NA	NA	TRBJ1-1	TGTGCCAGTAGTATAACCGGGGGGGAAAACACTGAAGCTTTCTTT	CASSITGGENTEAFF